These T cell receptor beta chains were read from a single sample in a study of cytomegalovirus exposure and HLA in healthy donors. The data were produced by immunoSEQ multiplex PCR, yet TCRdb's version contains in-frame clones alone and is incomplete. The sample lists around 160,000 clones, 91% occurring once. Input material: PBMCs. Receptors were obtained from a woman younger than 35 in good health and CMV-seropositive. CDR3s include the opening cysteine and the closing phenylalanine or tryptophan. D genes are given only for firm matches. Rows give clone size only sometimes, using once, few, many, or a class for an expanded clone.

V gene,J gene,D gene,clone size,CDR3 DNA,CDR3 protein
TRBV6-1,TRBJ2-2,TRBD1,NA,TGTGCCAGCAGTGAAGGGTACAGGGGTACCGGGGAGCTGTTTTTT,CASSEGYRGTGELFF
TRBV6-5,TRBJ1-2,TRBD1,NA,TGTGCCAGCAGTTACTCGACAGGGGGCAACTATGGCTACACCTTC,CASSYSTGGNYGYTF
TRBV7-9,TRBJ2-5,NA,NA,TGTGCCAGCAGCCAAAGTCGCACACTATACCAAGAGACCCAGTACTTC,CASSQSRTLYQETQYF
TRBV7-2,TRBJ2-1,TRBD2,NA,TGTGCCAGCAGCCCCACTAGCGATTACAATGAGCAGTTCTTC,CASSPTSDYNEQFF
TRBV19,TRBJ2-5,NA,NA,TGTGCCAGTAGTATACAGGTACGAGAGACCCAGTACTTC,CASSIQVRETQYF
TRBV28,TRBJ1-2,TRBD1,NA,TGTGCCAGCAGTGCGACAGGGGGAGGGGGCTACACCTTC,CASSATGGGGYTF
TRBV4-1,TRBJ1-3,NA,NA,TGCGCCAGCAGCCGGACTGTCGGCTCTGGAAACACCATATATTTT,CASSRTVGSGNTIYF
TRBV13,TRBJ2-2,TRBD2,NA,TGTGCCAGCAGCTTAGCGGGAGGTAGTGACGGGGAGCTGTTTTTT,CASSLAGGSDGELFF
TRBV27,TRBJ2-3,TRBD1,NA,TGTGCCAGCAGGGGACAGCCCACAGATACGCAGTATTTT,CASRGQPTDTQYF
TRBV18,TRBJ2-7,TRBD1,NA,TGTGCCAGCTCACCAATCCCCCGGGGACAGGGGGCGATCCCCGCCGAGCAGTACTTC,CASSPIPRGQGAIPAEQYF
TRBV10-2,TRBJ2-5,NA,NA,TGCGCCAGCAGTGATGAGACAGGTTTTTATCAAGAGACCCAGTACTTC,CASSDETGFYQETQYF
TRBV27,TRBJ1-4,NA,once,TGTGCCAGCAGTTTGCGGGGCCGCGTGGATGAAAAACTGTTTTTT,CASSLRGRVDEKLFF
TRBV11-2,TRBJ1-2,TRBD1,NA,TGTGCCAGCAGCTTAGATCCCCGACAGGGCTATGGCTACACCTTC,CASSLDPRQGYGYTF
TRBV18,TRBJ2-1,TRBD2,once,TGTGCCAGCTCACTCCCCCCAGGACTAGCGGGGCTGGGGTATGAGCAGTTCTTC,CASSLPPGLAGLGYEQFF
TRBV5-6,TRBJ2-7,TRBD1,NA,TGTGCCAGCAGCTTTGGGGGACAGGGCGGTTTTCAGGACGAGCAGTACTTC,CASSFGGQGGFQDEQYF
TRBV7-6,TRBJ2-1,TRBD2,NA,TGTGCCAGCAGCCGGACTAGCGGGGGGCTAAATGAGCAGTTCTTC,CASSRTSGGLNEQFF
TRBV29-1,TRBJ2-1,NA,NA,TGCAGCGTTGATAGGGGGGGATCCTACAATGAGCAGTTCTTC,CSVDRGGSYNEQFF
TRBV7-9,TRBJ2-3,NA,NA,TGTGCCACTCAGGGCCCAGATACGCAGTATTTT,CATQGPDTQYF
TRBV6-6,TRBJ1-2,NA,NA,TGTGCCAGCAGTACCACAGGGAACTATGGCTACACCTTC,CASSTTGNYGYTF
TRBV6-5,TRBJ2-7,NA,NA,TGTGCCAGCAGTTACCAAAGCTACGGGGACTACGAGCAGTACTTC,CASSYQSYGDYEQYF
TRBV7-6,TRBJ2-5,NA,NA,TGTGCCAGCAGCCACATCCTCGCCCAAGAGACCCAGTACTTC,CASSHILAQETQYF
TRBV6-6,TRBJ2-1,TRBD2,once,TGTGCCAGCAGTTACTCGATAGCGGGAGGACGGAATGAGCAGTTCTTC,CASSYSIAGGRNEQFF
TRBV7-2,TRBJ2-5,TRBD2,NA,TGTGCCAGCAACAAACTAGCGGGGGTGCAAGAGACCCAGTACTTC,CASNKLAGVQETQYF
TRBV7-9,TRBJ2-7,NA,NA,TGTGCCAGCAGCTTGGGAGGGGACAGGCACTACGAGCAGTACTTC,CASSLGGDRHYEQYF
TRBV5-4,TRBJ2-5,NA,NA,TGTGCCAGCAGCGCTAGCTCGGGAGAGACCCAGTACTTC,CASSASSGETQYF
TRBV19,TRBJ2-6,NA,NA,TGTGCCAGTAGTACCTCCGGACAGCCTGGGGCCAACGTCCTGACTTTC,CASSTSGQPGANVLTF
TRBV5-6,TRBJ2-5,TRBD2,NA,TGTGCCAGCAGCTTGGCACCTAGCGGGGGGGAGACCCAGTACTTC,CASSLAPSGGETQYF
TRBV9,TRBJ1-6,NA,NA,TGTGCCAGCAGCGTAGAGGGACTTAATTCACCCCTCCACTTT,CASSVEGLNSPLHF
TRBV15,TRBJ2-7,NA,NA,TGTGCCACCAGCCCCAGGCGAGACAGTACCTACGAGCAGTACTTC,CATSPRRDSTYEQYF
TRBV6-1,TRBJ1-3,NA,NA,TGTGCCAGCAGTCCCTGGACAGCCTCTGGAAACACCATATATTTT,CASSPWTASGNTIYF
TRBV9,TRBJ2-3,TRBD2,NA,TGTGCCAGCAGCGTATCCCCTAGCGGAGGCACAGATACGCAGTATTTT,CASSVSPSGGTDTQYF
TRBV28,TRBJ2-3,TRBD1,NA,TGTGCCAGCAGTGAGATTGGACAGGGGAAAGATACGCAGTATTTT,CASSEIGQGKDTQYF
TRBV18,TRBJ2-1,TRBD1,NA,TGTGCCAGCTCATCTATAACAGGGGGCAGCGGAGATGAGCAGTTCTTC,CASSSITGGSGDEQFF
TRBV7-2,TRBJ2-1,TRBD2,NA,TGTGCCAGCAGCTTAGGGACTAGTTTTGGTGAGCAGTTCTTC,CASSLGTSFGEQFF
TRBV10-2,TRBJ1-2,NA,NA,TGCGCCAGCAGCCAGACAAAGTTTAACTATGGCTACACCTTC,CASSQTKFNYGYTF
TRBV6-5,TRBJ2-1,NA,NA,TGTGCCAGCAGTAGGCCCCAACCCCGGGACAAAGAGCAGTTCTTC,CASSRPQPRDKEQFF
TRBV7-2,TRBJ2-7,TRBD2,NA,TGTGCCAGCAGCTCCGGGAGGGTTTTTTACGAGCAGTACTTC,CASSSGRVFYEQYF
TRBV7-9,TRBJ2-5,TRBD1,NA,TGTGCCAGCAGCTTAGGAGGGGGCGAAAAGACCCAGTACTTC,CASSLGGGEKTQYF
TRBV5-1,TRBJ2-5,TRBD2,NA,TGCGCCAGCAGCTTTCAGCGGGGGGGAGGTGAGACCCAGTACTTC,CASSFQRGGGETQYF
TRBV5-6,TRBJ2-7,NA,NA,TGTGCCAGCAGCTTGGAAGGCGGGGACTCCTACGAGCAGTACTTC,CASSLEGGDSYEQYF
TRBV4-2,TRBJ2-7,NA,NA,TGTGCCAGCAGCCAAGTTACTGGACAACGACCGTACGAGCAGTACTTC,CASSQVTGQRPYEQYF
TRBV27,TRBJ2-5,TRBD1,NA,TGTGCCAGCAGTCCAGGGACAGGGTATCCCGGAGAGACCCAGTACTTC,CASSPGTGYPGETQYF
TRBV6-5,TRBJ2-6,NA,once,TGTGCCAGCAGTTACCGGGTTGCGGCTGGGGCCAACGTCCTGACTTTC,CASSYRVAAGANVLTF
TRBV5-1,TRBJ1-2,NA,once,TGCGCCAGCAGTGAACAGCACTATGGCTACACCTTC,CASSEQHYGYTF
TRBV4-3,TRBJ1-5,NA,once,TGCGCCAGCAGCCTCAGTAGGGGGTACAATCAGCCCCAGCATTTT,CASSLSRGYNQPQHF
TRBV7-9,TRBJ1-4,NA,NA,TGTGCCAGCAGCGCGTTCGCAACTAATGAAAAACTGTTTTTT,CASSAFATNEKLFF
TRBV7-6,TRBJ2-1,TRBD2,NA,TGTGCCAGCAGCTTTAAGGGTGGGGCTAGCGGGAGTCCCAACAATGAGCAGTTCTTC,CASSFKGGASGSPNNEQFF
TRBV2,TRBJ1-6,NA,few,TGTGCCAGCAGCGGTAGAGAGGGTTTGCATTCACCCCTCCACTTT,CASSGREGLHSPLHF
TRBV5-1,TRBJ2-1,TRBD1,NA,TGCGCCAGCAGCTTGCGGGACAGGGATAGAAATGAGCAGTTCTTC,CASSLRDRDRNEQFF
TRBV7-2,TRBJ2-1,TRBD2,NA,TGTGCCAGCAGCCCTAGCGGGGGGGCCCCTTCCGCCAGGCAGTTCTTC,CASSPSGGAPSARQFF